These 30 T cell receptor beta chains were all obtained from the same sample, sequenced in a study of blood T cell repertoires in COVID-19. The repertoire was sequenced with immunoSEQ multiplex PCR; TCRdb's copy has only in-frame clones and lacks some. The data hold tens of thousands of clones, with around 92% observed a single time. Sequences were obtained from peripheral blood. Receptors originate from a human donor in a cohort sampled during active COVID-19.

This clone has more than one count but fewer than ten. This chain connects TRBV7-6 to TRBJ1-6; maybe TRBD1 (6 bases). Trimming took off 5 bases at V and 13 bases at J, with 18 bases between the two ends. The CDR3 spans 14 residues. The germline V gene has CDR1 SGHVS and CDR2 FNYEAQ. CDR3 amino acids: CASSPAVGGRPLHF. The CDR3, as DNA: TGTGCCAGCAGCCCCGCGGTTGGGGGCCGTCCCCTCCACTTT. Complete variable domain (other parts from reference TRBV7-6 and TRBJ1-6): GAGVSQSPRYKVTKRGQDVALRCDPISGHVSLYWYRQALGQGPEFLTYFNYEAQQDKSGLPNDRFSAERPEGSISTLTIQRTEQRDSAMYRCASSPAVGGRPLHFGNGTRLTVT.

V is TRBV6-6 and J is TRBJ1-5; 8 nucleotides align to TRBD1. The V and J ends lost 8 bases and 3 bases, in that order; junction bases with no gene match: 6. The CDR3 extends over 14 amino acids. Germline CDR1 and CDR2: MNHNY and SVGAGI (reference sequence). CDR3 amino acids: CASHGQGINQPQHF. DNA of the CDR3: TGTGCCAGCCACGGACAGGGAATCAATCAGCCCCAGCATTTT.

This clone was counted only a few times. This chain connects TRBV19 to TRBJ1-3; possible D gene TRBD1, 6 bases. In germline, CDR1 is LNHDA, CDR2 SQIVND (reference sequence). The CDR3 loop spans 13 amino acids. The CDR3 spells CASNRVTGNTIYF. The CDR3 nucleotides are TGTGCTTCGAACAGGGTTACTGGAAACACCATATATTTT.

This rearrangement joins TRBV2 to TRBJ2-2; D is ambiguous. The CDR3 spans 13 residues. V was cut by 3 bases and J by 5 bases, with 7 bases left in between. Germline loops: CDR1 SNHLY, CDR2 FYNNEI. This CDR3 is CASSDQATGELFF. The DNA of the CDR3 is TGTGCCAGCAGTGATCAGGCGACCGGGGAGCTGTTTTTT.

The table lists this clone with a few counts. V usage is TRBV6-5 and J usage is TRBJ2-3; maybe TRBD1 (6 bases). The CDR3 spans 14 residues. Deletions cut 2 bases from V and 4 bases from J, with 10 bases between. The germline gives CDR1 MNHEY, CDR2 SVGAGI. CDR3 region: CASSYLGASDTQYF. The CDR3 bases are TGTGCCAGCAGTTACCTGGGGGCCTCAGATACGCAGTATTTT.

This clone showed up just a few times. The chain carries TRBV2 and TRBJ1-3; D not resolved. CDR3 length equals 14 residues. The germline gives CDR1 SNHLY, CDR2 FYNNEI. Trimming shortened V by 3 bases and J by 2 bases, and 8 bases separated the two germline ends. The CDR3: CASSESYTGNTIYF. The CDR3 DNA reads TGTGCCAGCAGTGAGTCTTATACTGGAAACACCATATATTTT.

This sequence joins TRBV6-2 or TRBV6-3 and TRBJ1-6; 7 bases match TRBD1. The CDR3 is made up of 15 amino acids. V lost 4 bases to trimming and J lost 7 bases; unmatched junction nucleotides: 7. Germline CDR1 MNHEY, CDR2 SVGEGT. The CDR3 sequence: CASSSPGQNNSPLHF. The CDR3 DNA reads TGTGCCAGCAGTTCCCCGGGACAGAACAATTCACCCCTCCACTTT.

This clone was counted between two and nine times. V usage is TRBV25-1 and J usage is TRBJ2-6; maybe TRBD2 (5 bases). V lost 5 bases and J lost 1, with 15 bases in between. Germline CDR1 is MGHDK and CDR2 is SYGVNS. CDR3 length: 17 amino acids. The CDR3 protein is CASSSSRARSGANVLTF. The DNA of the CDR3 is TGTGCCAGCAGTAGTTCGAGGGCTAGATCTGGGGCCAACGTCCTGACTTTC.

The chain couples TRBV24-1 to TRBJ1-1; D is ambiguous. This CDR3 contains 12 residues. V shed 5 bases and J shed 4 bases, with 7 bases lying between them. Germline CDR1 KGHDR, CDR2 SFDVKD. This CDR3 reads CATSGEGTEAFF. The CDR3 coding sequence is TGTGCCACCAGTGGGGAGGGCACTGAAGCTTTCTTT.

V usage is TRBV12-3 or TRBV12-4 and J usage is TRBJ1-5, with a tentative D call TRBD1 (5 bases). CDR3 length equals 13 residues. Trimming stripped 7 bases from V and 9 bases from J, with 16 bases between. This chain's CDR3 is CASTLTGVRPQHF. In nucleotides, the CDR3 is TGTGCCAGCACGCTTACGGGGGTGAGGCCCCAGCATTTT.

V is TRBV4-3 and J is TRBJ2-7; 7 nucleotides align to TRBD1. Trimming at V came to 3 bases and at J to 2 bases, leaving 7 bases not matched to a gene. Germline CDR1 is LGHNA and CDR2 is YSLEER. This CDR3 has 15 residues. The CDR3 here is CASSHLGQATYEQYF. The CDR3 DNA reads TGCGCCAGCAGCCACCTCGGACAGGCAACCTACGAGCAGTACTTC.

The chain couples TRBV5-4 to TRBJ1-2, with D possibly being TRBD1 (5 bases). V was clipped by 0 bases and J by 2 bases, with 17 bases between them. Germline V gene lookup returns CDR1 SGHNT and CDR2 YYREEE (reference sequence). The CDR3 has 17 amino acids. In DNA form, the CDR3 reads TGTGCCAGCAGCTTGGTGGGGGGAGCGTCTGGAAACTATGGCTACACCTTC. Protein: CASSLVGGASGNYGYTF.

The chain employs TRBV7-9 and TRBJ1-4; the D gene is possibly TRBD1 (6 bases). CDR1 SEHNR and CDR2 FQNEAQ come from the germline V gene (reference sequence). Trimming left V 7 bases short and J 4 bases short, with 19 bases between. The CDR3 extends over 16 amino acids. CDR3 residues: CASTLEGGRHNEKLFF. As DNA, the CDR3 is TGTGCCAGCACCCTAGAGGGGGGGAGACATAATGAAAAACTGTTTTTT. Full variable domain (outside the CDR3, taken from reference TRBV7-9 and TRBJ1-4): DTGVSQNPRHKITKRGQNVTFRCDPISEHNRLYWYRQTLGQGPEFLTYFQNEAQLEKSRLLSDRFSAERPKGSFSTLEIQRTEQGDSAMYLCASTLEGGRHNEKLFFGSGTQLSVL.

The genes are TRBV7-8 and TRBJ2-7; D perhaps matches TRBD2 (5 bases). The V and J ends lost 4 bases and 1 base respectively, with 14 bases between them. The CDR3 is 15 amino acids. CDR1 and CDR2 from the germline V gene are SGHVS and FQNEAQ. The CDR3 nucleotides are TGTGCCAGCAGCTCAAAGAGGGCCGGGTCCTACGAGCAGTACTTC. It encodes CASSSKRAGSYEQYF.

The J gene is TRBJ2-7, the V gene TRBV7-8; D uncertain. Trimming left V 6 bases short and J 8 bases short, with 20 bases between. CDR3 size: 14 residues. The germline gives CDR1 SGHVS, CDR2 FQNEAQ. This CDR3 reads CASSPLASVNQQYF. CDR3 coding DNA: TGTGCCAGCAGTCCACTCGCAAGTGTGAACCAGCAGTACTTC.

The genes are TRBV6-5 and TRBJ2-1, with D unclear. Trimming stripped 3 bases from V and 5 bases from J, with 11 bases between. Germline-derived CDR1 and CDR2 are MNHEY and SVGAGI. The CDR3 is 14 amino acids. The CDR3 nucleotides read TGTGCCAGCAGTTATCTTCCTAGTCACAATGAGCAGTTCTTC. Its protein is CASSYLPSHNEQFF.

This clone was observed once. The chain's CDR3 is CASSPRLAGVPISTDTQYF. Written as DNA, the CDR3 is TGTGCCAGTAGTCCTCGCTTAGCGGGGGTCCCCATAAGCACAGATACGCAGTATTTT. V usage is TRBV19 and J usage is TRBJ2-3; 9 nucleotides align to TRBD2. Trimming at V came to 5 bases and at J to 0 bases, leaving 15 bases not matched to a gene. The CDR3 is 19 amino acids. Germline V CDR1 and CDR2: LNHDA, SQIVND (reference sequence).

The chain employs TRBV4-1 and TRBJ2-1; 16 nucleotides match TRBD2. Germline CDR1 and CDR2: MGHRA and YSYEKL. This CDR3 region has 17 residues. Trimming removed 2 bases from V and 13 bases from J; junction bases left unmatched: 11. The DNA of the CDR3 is TGCGCCAGCAGCCAACTCGACATGGGACTAGCGGGAGGGGATCAGTTCTTC. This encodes CASSQLDMGLAGGDQFF.

The CDR3 nucleotides are TGCGCCAGCAGCCCCGAAGGGCGGACAGGTCGTAATTCACCCCTCCACTTT. Its protein product is CASSPEGRTGRNSPLHF. The rearrangement links TRBV5-1 to TRBJ1-6, with TRBD1 identical over 7 bases. CDR3 size: 17 residues. With 4 bases clipped from V and 6 bases from J, the junction kept 13 bases outside the gene matches. In germline, CDR1 is SGHRS, CDR2 YFSETQ.

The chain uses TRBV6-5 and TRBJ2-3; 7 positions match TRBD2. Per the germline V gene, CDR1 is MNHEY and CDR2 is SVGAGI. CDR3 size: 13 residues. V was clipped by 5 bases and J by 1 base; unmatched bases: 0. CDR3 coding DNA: TGTGCCAGCAGTAGCGGGGGCACAGATACGCAGTATTTT. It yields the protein CASSSGGTDTQYF.

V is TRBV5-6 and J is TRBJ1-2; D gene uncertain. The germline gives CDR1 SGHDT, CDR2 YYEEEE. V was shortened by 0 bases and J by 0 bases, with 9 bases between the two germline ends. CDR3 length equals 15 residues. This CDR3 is CASSLVQLANYGYTF. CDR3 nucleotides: TGTGCCAGCAGCTTGGTGCAACTAGCTAACTATGGCTACACCTTC.

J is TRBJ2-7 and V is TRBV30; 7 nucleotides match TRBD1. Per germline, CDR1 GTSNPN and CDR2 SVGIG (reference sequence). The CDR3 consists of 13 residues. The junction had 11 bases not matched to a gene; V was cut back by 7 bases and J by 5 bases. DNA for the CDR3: TGTGCCTCCCGACGACAGGGTAAGGACGAGCAGTACTTC. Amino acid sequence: CASRRQGKDEQYF.

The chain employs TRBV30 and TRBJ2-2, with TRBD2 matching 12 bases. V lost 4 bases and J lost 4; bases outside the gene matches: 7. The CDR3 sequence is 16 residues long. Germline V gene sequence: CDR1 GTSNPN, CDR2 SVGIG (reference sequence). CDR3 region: CAWKLLAGGRTGELFF. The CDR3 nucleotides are TGTGCCTGGAAACTACTAGCGGGGGGACGCACCGGGGAGCTGTTTTTT.

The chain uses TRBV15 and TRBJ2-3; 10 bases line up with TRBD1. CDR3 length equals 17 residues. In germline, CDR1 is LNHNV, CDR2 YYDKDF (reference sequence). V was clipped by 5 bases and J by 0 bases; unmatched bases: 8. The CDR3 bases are TGTGCCACCAGCGGGTCGGGACAGGGGACGAGCACAGATACGCAGTATTTT. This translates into CATSGSGQGTSTDTQYF.

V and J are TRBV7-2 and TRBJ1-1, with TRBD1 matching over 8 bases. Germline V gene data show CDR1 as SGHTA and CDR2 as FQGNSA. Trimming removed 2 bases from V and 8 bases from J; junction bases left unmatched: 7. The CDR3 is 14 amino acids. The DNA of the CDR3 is TGTGCCAGCAGCTTATCCGGGACAGGATGGGAAGCTTTCTTT. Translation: CASSLSGTGWEAFF.

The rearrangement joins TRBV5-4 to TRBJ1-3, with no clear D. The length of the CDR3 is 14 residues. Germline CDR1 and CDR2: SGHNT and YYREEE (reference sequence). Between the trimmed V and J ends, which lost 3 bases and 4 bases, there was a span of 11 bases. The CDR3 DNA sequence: TGTGCCAGCAGCTCCCAGAGCGGAGGAAACACCATATATTTT. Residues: CASSSQSGGNTIYF. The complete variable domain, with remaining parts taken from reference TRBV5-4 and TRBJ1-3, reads ETGVTQSPTHLIKTRGQQVTLRCSSQSGHNTVSWYQQALGQGPQFIFQYYREEENGRGNFPPRFSGLQFPNYSSELNVNALELDDSALYLCASSSQSGGNTIYFGEGSWLTVV.

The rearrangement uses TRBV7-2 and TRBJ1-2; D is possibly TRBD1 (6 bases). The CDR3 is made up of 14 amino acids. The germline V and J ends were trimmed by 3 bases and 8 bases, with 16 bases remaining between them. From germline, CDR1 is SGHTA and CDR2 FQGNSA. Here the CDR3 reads CASSFPYNRVGYTF. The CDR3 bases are TGTGCCAGCAGCTTCCCCTATAACAGGGTGGGCTACACCTTC. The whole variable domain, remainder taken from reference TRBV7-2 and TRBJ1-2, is GAGVSQSPSNKVTEKGKDVELRCDPISGHTALYWYRQSLGQGLEFLIYFQGNSAPDKSGLPSDRFSAERTGGSVSTLTIQRTQQEDSAVYLCASSFPYNRVGYTFGSGTRLTVV.

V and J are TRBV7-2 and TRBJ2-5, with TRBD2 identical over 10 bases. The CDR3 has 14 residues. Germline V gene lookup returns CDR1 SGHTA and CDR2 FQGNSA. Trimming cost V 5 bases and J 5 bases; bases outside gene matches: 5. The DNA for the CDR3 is TGTGCCAGCAGCACCCTGGGACTAGCGGAGACCCAGTACTTC. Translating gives CASSTLGLAETQYF.

CDR3 DNA sequence: TGTGCCAGCAGCTTAGGGGACAGGGTCAGGGTCTACGAGCAGTACTTC. It translates to CASSLGDRVRVYEQYF. V usage is TRBV7-2 and J usage is TRBJ2-7; TRBD1 matches 9 bases. From germline, CDR1 is SGHTA and CDR2 FQGNSA. The CDR3 spans 16 residues. V lost 1 base to trimming and J lost 3 bases; unmatched junction nucleotides: 7.

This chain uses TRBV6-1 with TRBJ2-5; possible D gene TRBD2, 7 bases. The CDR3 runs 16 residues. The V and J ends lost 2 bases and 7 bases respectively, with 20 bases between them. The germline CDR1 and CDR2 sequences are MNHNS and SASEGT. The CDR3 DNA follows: TGTGCCAGCAGTGAATGGGAGGGACAACCACGAGGGACCCAGTACTTC. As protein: CASSEWEGQPRGTQYF.